This T cell receptor beta chain comes out of a study of CD8+CD57+ T cells in acquired aplastic anemia. V gave up 6 bases and J gave up 6 bases, with 17 bases separating them. The germline V gene encodes CDR1 LGHDT and CDR2 YNNKEL (reference sequence). The CDR3 covers 14 residues. Genomic DNA acted as the template from which TCR beta VDJ combination and CDR3 sequence profiling were carried out. A single record per CDR3 protein comes from TCRdb applying MiXCR to the reads. The table records more than 150,000 distinct CDR3 sequences, roughly 50% of them present only once. Patients sequenced had flow cytometry evidence of CD8+CD57+ cell expansion. Sampling of blood occurred while the patients had still received no therapy. This clonotype has at least ten counts.

The V gene is TRBV3-1, the J gene TRBJ1-2; D possibly corresponds to TRBD1 (6 bases). Material for sequencing was sorted CD4+, CD8+, or CD8+CD57+ T cells (not recorded which) from PBMCs. This TCR was recovered from a human donor with aplastic anemia. In DNA, the CDR3 is TGTGCCAGCAGTGAAAGGGTACAGGGAGATGGCTACACCTTC. Protein product: CASSERVQGDGYTF.